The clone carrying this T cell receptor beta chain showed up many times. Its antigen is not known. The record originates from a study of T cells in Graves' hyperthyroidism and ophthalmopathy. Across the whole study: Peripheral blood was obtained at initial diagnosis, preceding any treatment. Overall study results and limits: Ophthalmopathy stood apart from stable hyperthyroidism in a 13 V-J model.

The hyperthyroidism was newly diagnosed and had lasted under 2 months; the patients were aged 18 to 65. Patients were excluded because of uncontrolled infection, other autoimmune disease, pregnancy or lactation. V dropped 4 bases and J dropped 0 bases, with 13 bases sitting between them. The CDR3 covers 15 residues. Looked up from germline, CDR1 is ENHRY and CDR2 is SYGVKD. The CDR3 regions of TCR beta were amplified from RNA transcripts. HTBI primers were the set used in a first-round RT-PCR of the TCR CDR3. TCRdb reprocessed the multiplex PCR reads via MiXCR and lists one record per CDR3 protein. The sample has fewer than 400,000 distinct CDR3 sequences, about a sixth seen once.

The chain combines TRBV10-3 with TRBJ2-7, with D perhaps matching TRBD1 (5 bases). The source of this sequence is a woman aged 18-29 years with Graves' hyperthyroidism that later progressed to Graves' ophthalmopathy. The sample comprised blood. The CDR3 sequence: CAISGQQASSYEQYF. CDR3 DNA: TGTGCCATCAGTGGCCAACAGGCGAGCTCCTACGAGCAGTACTTC.